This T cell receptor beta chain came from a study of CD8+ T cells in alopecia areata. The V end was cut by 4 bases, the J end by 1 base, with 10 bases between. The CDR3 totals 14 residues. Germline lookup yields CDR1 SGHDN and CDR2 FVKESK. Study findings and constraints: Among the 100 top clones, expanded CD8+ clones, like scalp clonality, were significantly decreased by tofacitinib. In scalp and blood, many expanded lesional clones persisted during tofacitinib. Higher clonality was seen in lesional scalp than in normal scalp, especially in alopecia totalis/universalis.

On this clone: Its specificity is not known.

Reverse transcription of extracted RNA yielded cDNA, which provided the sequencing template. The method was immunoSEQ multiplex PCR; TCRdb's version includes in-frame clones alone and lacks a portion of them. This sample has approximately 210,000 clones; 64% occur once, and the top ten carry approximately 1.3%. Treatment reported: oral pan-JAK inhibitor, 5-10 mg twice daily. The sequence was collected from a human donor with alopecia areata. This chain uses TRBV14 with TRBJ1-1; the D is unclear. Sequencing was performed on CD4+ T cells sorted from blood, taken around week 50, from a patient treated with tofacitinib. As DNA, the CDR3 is TGTGCCAGCAGCCGCCGACACCAGAACACTGAAGCTTTCTTT. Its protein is CASSRRHQNTEAFF.